Listed here are 27 T cell receptor beta chains from one sample, sequenced in a study of T cells in women clearing cervical HPV infection. Assay used: immunoSEQ multiplex PCR; TCRdb lists only in-frame clones, some missing. The sample spans 15,000 to 20,000 clones; the ten largest clones claim roughly 16%. Sample: blood buffy coat. The receptors originated from a woman aged 18 to 75 with a cervical HPV16 infection that either progressed to CIN3+ or cleared (not recorded which).

Notes on this clone: The CDR3 extends 3 residues past the end of the read, so its final part is completed from the germline J gene. The rearrangement joins TRBV19 to TRBJ1-1, with 7 nucleotides matching TRBD1. In germline, CDR1 is LNHDA, CDR2 SQIVND (reference sequence). V was pared by 10 bases and J by 1 base, with 6 bases of the junction left unmatched. The CDR3 runs to 13 residues. Incomplete CDR3 DNA: TGTGCCATCAAGGGACAGTCGAACACTGAA. Amino acids: CAIKGQSNTE. The full CDR3 is CAIKGQSNTEAFF.

To note about this clone: The CDR3 extends 3 residues past the end of the read, so its final part is completed from the germline J gene. The genes are TRBV5-6 and TRBJ2-3; TRBD1 matches 7 bases. CDR1 and CDR2 (germline): SGHDT, YYEEEE. The CDR3 runs to 15 residues. The sequenced part of the CDR3 DNA is TGTGCCAGCAGCTCGACAGACAGGGCAGGCGAGACG. Translating gives CASSSTDRAGET. The full CDR3 reads CASSSTDRAGETQYF.

In terms of frequency, this clone is medium-sized. The missing CDR3 end, 3 residues past where the read stops, is filled in from the germline J gene. The chain joins TRBV30 to TRBJ2-3; no clear D. V lost 0 bases and J 1 base, leaving 11 bases between the germline ends. The CDR3 runs 15 residues. Germline V gene data show CDR1 as GTSNPN and CDR2 as SVGIG (reference sequence). CDR3: CAWSVHSLGTDTQYF. CDR3 bases read: TGTGCCTGGAGTGTACATTCGCTTGGCACAGATACG.

On this clone itself: The missing CDR3 end, 3 residues past where the read stops, is filled in from the germline J gene. This chain uses TRBV29-1 with TRBJ2-7; D is possibly TRBD1 (6 bases). Trimming cost V 7 bases and J 3 bases, with 13 bases left between them. This CDR3 has 12 residues. CDR1 is SQVTM and CDR2 is ANQGSEA in the germline V gene. The CDR3 DNA, read in part, is TGCAGCGCCGCGGACAGTTACTACGAG. It codes for CSAADSYYE. The full CDR3 protein reads CSAADSYYEQYF.

With regard to this clone: The read comes to an end 3 residues before the CDR3 does, leaving the germline J gene to fill in the end. This chain connects TRBV29-1 to TRBJ1-5; 9 bases line up with TRBD1. With V trimmed by 6 bases and J by 0 bases, 3 bases remained unmatched. CDR1 and CDR2 (germline): SQVTM, ANQGSEA. The CDR3 has 14 amino acids. The CDR3 sequence is CSVGTGNSNQPQHF. The part of the CDR3 DNA that was read is TGCAGCGTCGGGACAGGGAATAGCAATCAGCCC.

For this clone: The sequenced fragment ends 3 residues before the CDR3 boundary, so the rest is inferred from the germline J gene. The chain employs TRBV2 and TRBJ2-7; 8 bases match TRBD1. J was trimmed by 3 bases and V by 4 bases; bases with no gene match: 8. The V gene's germline CDR1 is SNHLY and CDR2 FYNNEI. The length of the CDR3 is 15 residues. The CDR3 sequence is CASSAPGTGLYEQYF. The sequenced part of the CDR3 DNA is TGTGCCAGCAGTGCTCCCGGGACAGGCCTCTACGAG.

On this clone itself: The read halts 3 residues ahead of the CDR3 end, with the missing end drawn from the germline J gene. The rearrangement links TRBV19 to TRBJ2-3, with 9 positions matching TRBD2. V was clipped by 3 bases and J by 8 bases; unmatched bases: 15. CDR1 and CDR2 (germline): LNHDA, SQIVND (reference sequence). The CDR3 loop spans 17 amino acids. CDR3 in amino acids: CASSIPSGVLPSGTQYF. The CDR3 bases that were read are TGTGCCAGTAGTATTCCTAGCGGGGTCCTCCCCTCCGGTACG.

Of note for this clone: The CDR3 is cut off 3 residues early in the read; its end comes from the germline J gene. The gene calls are TRBV19 and TRBJ1-4, with TRBD1 matching 7 bases. J lost 8 bases, V lost 5 bases, and 14 bases had no gene match. Germline V lookup: CDR1 LNHDA, CDR2 SQIVND (reference sequence). The CDR3 contains 16 residues. This CDR3 is CASSPFADRRGEKLFF. The CDR3 DNA, read in part, is TGTGCCAGTAGTCCTTTTGCGGACAGGAGGGGGGAAAAA.

As regards this clone: The DNA ends 3 residues before the CDR3 does, and the rest of the CDR3 is filled in from the germline J gene. The rearrangement uses TRBV5-1 and TRBJ1-1; 10 nucleotides line up with TRBD1. CDR3 length: 19 residues. Germline-derived CDR1 and CDR2 are SGHRS and YFSETQ. V dropped 5 bases and J dropped 0; count of bases not matched to a gene: 16. The CDR3 reads CASSNPRTGGRIMNTEAFF. The CDR3 bases that were read are TGCGCCAGCAGTAATCCCAGGACAGGGGGGAGAATTATGAACACTGAA.

For this clone: Read coverage stops 3 residues before the CDR3 terminus; the germline J gene supplies the remainder. This sample includes further DNA sequences coding for the same CDR3. This rearrangement joins TRBV5-5 to TRBJ1-3; TRBD1 aligns across 7 bases. Germline trimming cut 6 bases from V and 4 bases from J; bases unmatched to any gene: 7. CDR1 and CDR2 (germline): SGHKS, YYEKEE (reference sequence). The CDR3 loop spans 14 amino acids. The CDR3 reads CASTTGAGGNTIYF. The part of the CDR3 DNA that was read is TGTGCCAGCACCACAGGGGCGGGCGGAAACACC.

As concerns this clone: The CDR3 is cut off 3 residues early in the read; its end comes from the germline J gene. The chain combines TRBV7-8 with TRBJ1-5, with 10 bases aligning to TRBD1. This CDR3 is 14 amino acids long. Germline V gene sequence: CDR1 SGHVS, CDR2 FQNEAQ. V lost 7 bases, J lost 4 bases, and 4 bases stayed unmatched. CDR3 DNA, as far as it was read: TGTGCCAGCAACCTGGGACAGGGGAATCAGCCC. Translating it yields CASNLGQGNQP. The full CDR3 is CASNLGQGNQPQHF.

As regards this clone: Read data end 3 residues before the CDR3 end; the end is taken from the germline J gene. The chain combines TRBV5-1 with TRBJ1-5; 7 bases line up with TRBD1. Germline lookup yields CDR1 SGHRS and CDR2 YFSETQ. V dropped 0 bases and J dropped 6; count of bases not matched to a gene: 6. This CDR3 contains 15 residues. This CDR3 is CASSLETGVGQPQHF. The CDR3 DNA, read in part, is TGCGCCAGCAGCTTGGAAACAGGGGTGGGTCAGCCC.

As for this clone: The missing CDR3 end, 3 residues past where the read stops, is filled in from the germline J gene. The chain links TRBV20-1 to TRBJ2-7; D is unresolved. This CDR3 comprises 14 residues. CDR1 DFQATT and CDR2 SNEGSKA come from the germline V gene (reference sequence). Deletions cut 6 bases from V and 5 bases from J, with 20 bases between. The CDR3 loop is CSALPVTKSDEQYF. Partial CDR3 DNA: TGCAGTGCCCTACCTGTAACCAAATCGGACGAG.

On this clone: The read gets to within 3 residues of the CDR3 end, and the germline J gene fills in the rest. This sample includes further DNA sequences coding for the same CDR3. V and J are TRBV20-1 and TRBJ1-6; tentative D call: TRBD1 (6 bases). CDR3 length: 15 amino acids. Trimming pared 6 bases from V and 8 bases from J, leaving 20 bases between. Looked up from germline, CDR1 is DFQATT and CDR2 is SNEGSKA (reference sequence). The DNA read from the CDR3 is TGCAGTGCCAGACCACCAGGGGACACTCATTCACCC. Protein: CSARPPGDTHSP. The CDR3 as a whole reads CSARPPGDTHSPLHF.

About this clone itself: Read data end 3 residues before the CDR3 end; the end is taken from the germline J gene. J is TRBJ1-1 and V is TRBV2; D is possibly TRBD1 (5 bases). Trimming pared 8 bases from V and 3 bases from J, leaving 16 bases between. Germline CDR1 and CDR2: SNHLY and FYNNEI. The CDR3 is 14 residues long. CDR3 DNA, as far as it was read: TGTGCCAGCGGGAGTCCCAGGGCTTACACTGAA. The encoded protein is CASGSPRAYTE. The whole CDR3 protein is CASGSPRAYTEAFF.

A remark on this clone: The read gets to within 3 residues of the CDR3 end, and the germline J gene fills in the rest. The gene calls are TRBV5-1 and TRBJ1-2, with D perhaps matching TRBD1 (5 bases). The CDR3 length is 16 residues. The V end was cut by 0 bases, the J end by 0 bases, with 12 bases between. Per germline, CDR1 SGHRS and CDR2 YFSETQ. The sequenced CDR3 bases are TGCGCCAGCAGCTTGGAAGTCGGGGGGGCTAACTATGGC. Translated: CASSLEVGGANYG. The full CDR3 reads CASSLEVGGANYGYTF.

In regard to this clone: The missing CDR3 end, 3 residues past where the read stops, is filled in from the germline J gene. The rearrangement joins TRBV5-1 to TRBJ1-6; 7 bases line up with TRBD1. V lost 1 base, J lost 10 bases, and 14 bases stayed unmatched. CDR3 length: 17 residues. CDR1 is SGHRS and CDR2 is YFSETQ in the germline V gene. The part of the CDR3 DNA that was read is TGCGCCAGCAGCTTGATCAGTTTGACAGGGACAAGCTCACCC. Residues: CASSLISLTGTSSP. In full, the CDR3 reads CASSLISLTGTSSPLHF. The full variable domain, in which reference TRBV5-1 and TRBJ1-6 provide the parts outside the CDR3, is KAGVTQTPRYLIKTRGQQVTLSCSPISGHRSVSWYQQTPGQGLQFLFEYFSETQRNKGNFPGRFSGRQFSNSRSEMNVSTLELGDSALYLCASSLISLTGTSSPLHFGNGTRLTVT.

The CDR3 here is CASSLLVGGTGELFF. The DNA read from the CDR3 is TGTGCCAGCAGCTTGCTCGTAGGGGGAACCGGGGAG. This rearrangement joins TRBV5-6 to TRBJ2-2, with D possibly being TRBD1 (6 bases). Sequencing ends 3 residues short of the CDR3 end; the germline J gene provides the rest. CDR1 SGHDT and CDR2 YYEEEE come from the germline V gene. There are 15 residues in the CDR3. V lost 1 base and J lost 5, with 12 bases in between. Full variable domain (remainder filled in from reference TRBV5-6 and TRBJ2-2): DAGVTQSPTHLIKTRGQQVTLRCSPKSGHDTVSWYQQALGQGPQFIFQYYEEEERQRGNFPDRFSGHQFPNYSSELNVNALLLGDSALYLCASSLLVGGTGELFFGEGSRLTVL.

Of note for this clone: The read halts 3 residues ahead of the CDR3 end, with the missing end drawn from the germline J gene. The chain employs TRBV20-1 and TRBJ2-7, with TRBD1 matching over 8 bases. This CDR3 spans 14 amino acids. CDR1 and CDR2 from the germline V gene are DFQATT and SNEGSKA (reference sequence). V lost 3 bases and J lost 3; bases outside the gene matches: 7. The CDR3 loop is CSASQGAQGYEQYF. CDR3 DNA, as far as it was read: TGCAGTGCTAGCCAGGGGGCGCAGGGCTACGAG.

For this clone: The missing CDR3 end, 3 residues past where the read stops, is filled in from the germline J gene. The chain links TRBV5-1 to TRBJ2-3; a possible D gene is TRBD1 (5 bases). Per the germline V gene, CDR1 is SGHRS and CDR2 is YFSETQ. V dropped 5 bases and J dropped 2 bases, with 12 bases sitting between them. There are 14 residues in the CDR3. CDR3 amino acids: CASSQGWHTDTQYF. The covered CDR3 bases are TGCGCCAGCAGTCAGGGTTGGCACACAGATACG.

Remarks on this clone: With the read ending 3 residues before the CDR3 end, the germline J gene is used to fill in that end. This chain joins TRBV13 and TRBJ2-1, with 16 positions matching TRBD2. The germline CDR1 and CDR2 sequences are PRHDT and FYEKMQ (reference sequence). J was trimmed by 8 bases and V by 5 bases; bases with no gene match: 9. The CDR3 consists of 17 residues. The CDR3 sequence is CASSPGLAGGRHYEQFF. CDR3 DNA (partial): TGTGCCAGCAGCCCGGGACTAGCGGGGGGGCGTCATTATGAG.

In the case of this clone: From the germline J gene comes the end of the CDR3, since the read stops 3 residues before it. The rearrangement joins TRBV24-1 to TRBJ2-3, with 8 nucleotides matching TRBD1. J gave up 4 bases and V 6 bases, and 8 bases lay outside the gene matches. Germline V CDR1 and CDR2: KGHDR, SFDVKD. The CDR3 covers 15 residues. CDR3 amino acids: CATSLGTGNPDTQYF. The DNA read from the CDR3 is TGTGCCACCAGTCTAGGGACAGGCAACCCAGATACG.

About this clone itself: The CDR3 end falls 3 residues outside the read, so it is completed with the germline J gene. This rearrangement joins TRBV19 to TRBJ2-4; TRBD1 agrees at 9 bases. The CDR3 is 21 amino acids. The trim removed 1 base at V and 0 bases at J, leaving 16 bases unmatched. Germline CDR1 and CDR2: LNHDA and SQIVND (reference sequence). CDR3 DNA (partial): TGTGCCAGTAGTATAGCGCGAGGTGGGACAGGGTCCTACCTAGCCAAAAACATT. Translated: CASSIARGGTGSYLAKNI. The complete CDR3 reads CASSIARGGTGSYLAKNIQYF.

Regarding this clone: The read comes to an end 3 residues before the CDR3 does, leaving the germline J gene to fill in the end. This rearrangement joins TRBV6-4 to TRBJ2-2, with 8 bases aligning to TRBD2. The CDR3 contains 16 residues. Per the germline V gene, CDR1 is MRHNA and CDR2 is SNTAGT. With 5 bases clipped from V and 6 bases from J, the junction kept 11 bases outside the gene matches. The CDR3 loop reads CASSPLPGGAAGELFF. CDR3 DNA (partial): TGTGCCAGCAGTCCTCTCCCGGGAGGGGCGGCCGGGGAG.

This chain's CDR3 is CASSVGRGGRTDTQYF. The sequenced part of the CDR3 DNA is TGTGCCAGCAGCGTAGGCCGCGGAGGAAGAACAGATACG. V gene TRBV9 combines with J gene TRBJ2-3; D may be TRBD2 (5 bases). The sequence runs out 3 residues before the end of the CDR3; the remainder is reconstructed from the germline J gene. CDR3 length: 16 residues. V lost 0 bases and J 3 bases, leaving 14 bases between the germline ends. Germline V gene lookup returns CDR1 SGDLS and CDR2 YYNGEE.

To note about this clone: The CDR3 goes on 3 residues after the read ends, and that part is filled in from the germline J gene. The chain uses TRBV18 and TRBJ2-5; no firm D call. CDR3 length: 11 residues. Per the germline V gene, CDR1 is KGHSH and CDR2 is LQKENI. The V end was cut by 4 bases, the J end by 5 bases, with 5 bases between. The CDR3 DNA, read in part, is TGTGCCAGCTCACGAAGCGAGACC. Translating it yields CASSRSET. The whole CDR3 reads CASSRSETQYF.

Points on this clone: The read comes to an end 3 residues before the CDR3 does, leaving the germline J gene to fill in the end. The genes are TRBV5-1 and TRBJ1-5; TRBD1 aligns across 9 bases. V lost 4 bases and J lost 4; bases outside the gene matches: 6. Germline lookup yields CDR1 SGHRS and CDR2 YFSETQ. This CDR3 has 15 residues. Incomplete CDR3 DNA: TGCGCCAGCAGCACCGGGGACAGGGCGAATCAGCCC. This codes for CASSTGDRANQP. The whole CDR3 protein reads CASSTGDRANQPQHF.